The source of this T cell receptor (beta chain) is a study of blood T cell repertoires in COVID-19. Study at large: Samples of COVID-19 (acute and convalescent) were obtained from the United States, Italy and Spain. In each case, the material was cDNA or gDNA derived from T cells, B-cell-depleted T cells, or PBMCs.

Source study methods: Amplification of reference gene primers was used by the study to estimate nucleated cell counts. Assay: immunoSEQ multiplex PCR; the TCRdb copy retains only in-frame clones and omits some. V and J calls and clone size are as listed in that table; D and trimming were resolved from the DNA. There are 110,000 to 150,000 clones in the sample; about 88% occur only once, and around 5.4% lies in the top ten. Only a few counts were recorded for this clone. Sample: peripheral blood. The source is a human donor in a cohort sampled during active COVID-19.

In DNA form, the CDR3 reads TGCAGTGCTAGTGGAGGACGGGGAAGCAATCAGCCCCAGCATTTT. This sequence encodes CSASGGRGSNQPQHF. The gene calls are TRBV20-1 and TRBJ1-5; unclear D gene. The CDR3 has 15 residues. Trimming cost V 3 bases and J 1 base, with 13 bases left between them. The germline CDR1 and CDR2 sequences are DFQATT and SNEGSKA (reference sequence).